The 27 T cell receptor beta chains below come from one sample, sequenced in a study of cytomegalovirus exposure and HLA in healthy donors. The PCR used 60 Vbeta and 13 Jbeta primers. The table came from immunoSEQ multiplex PCR; TCRdb's copy has only in-frame clones and leaves some out. This sample has around 200,000 clones, with approximately 79% found just once. The sequencing input was PBMCs. The origin of the receptors is a girl aged 2 to 10 in good health and CMV-seronegative.

The gene calls are TRBV9 and TRBJ2-1; D ambiguous. The ends were cut back, 2 bases at V and 0 bases at J, with 21 bases in the middle. From germline, CDR1 is SGDLS and CDR2 YYNGEE. The CDR3 consists of 19 residues. CDR3 residues: CASSVDPKRLADSYNEQFF. CDR3 bases: TGTGCCAGCAGCGTCGATCCCAAGCGTCTGGCGGACTCCTACAATGAGCAGTTCTTC.

The chain uses TRBV19 and TRBJ2-1; 9 nucleotides line up with TRBD2. This CDR3 spans 17 amino acids. V was pared by 3 bases and J by 4 bases, with 10 bases of the junction left unmatched. In germline, CDR1 is LNHDA, CDR2 SQIVND (reference sequence). The CDR3 region has the DNA TGTGCCAGTAGTATCGGCGGGAGGGATCTCTTATACAATGAGCAGTTCTTC. Translating it yields CASSIGGRDLLYNEQFF.

This clone came up a few times. The chain joins TRBV30 to TRBJ2-3, with 7 bases lining up with TRBD2. The germline V gene encodes CDR1 GTSNPN and CDR2 SVGIG (reference sequence). The V and J ends lost 3 bases and 2 bases, in that order; junction bases with no gene match: 8. The CDR3 totals 15 residues. The CDR3 protein is CAWRRLSGDTDTQYF. As DNA, the CDR3 is TGTGCCTGGAGGCGACTGAGCGGGGACACAGATACGCAGTATTTT.

The count of this clone is one. The chain carries TRBV5-4 and TRBJ1-4; the D gene is possibly TRBD1 (6 bases). Germline V gene data show CDR1 as SGHNT and CDR2 as YYREEE (reference sequence). The CDR3 has 15 residues. Trimming left V 4 bases short and J 6 bases short, with 16 bases between. CDR3 amino acids: CASSPNEQGYEKLFF. CDR3 DNA: TGTGCCAGCAGCCCGAATGAACAGGGCTATGAAAAACTGTTTTTT.

The chain joins TRBV9 to TRBJ2-7, with D possibly TRBD2 on 6 matching bases. The CDR3 sequence is 15 residues long. Germline V CDR1 and CDR2: SGDLS, YYNGEE. V was pared by 4 bases and J by 9 bases, with 23 bases between. The CDR3 nucleotides read TGTGCCAGCAGCCCCGAGTTCGGGAGTAAGGTCGGGCAGTACTTC. This encodes CASSPEFGSKVGQYF.

The V call is TRBV28, the J call TRBJ1-4, with D unclear. Trimming removed 6 bases at V and 3 bases at J, with 14 bases between. This CDR3 has 15 amino acids. Germline V gene data show CDR1 as MDHEN and CDR2 as SYDVKM. CDR3 DNA sequence: TGTGCCAGCAGGCGCAATGCCTTCCCTAATGAAAAACTGTTTTTT. Translated: CASRRNAFPNEKLFF. Based on the CDR3 plus reference TRBV28 and TRBJ1-4, the full variable domain is DVKVTQSSRYLVKRTGEKVFLECVQDMDHENMFWYRQDPGLGLRLIYFSYDVKMKEKGDIPEGYSVSREKKERFSLILESASTNQTSMYLCASRRNAFPNEKLFFGSGTQLSVL.

The V call is TRBV10-3, the J call TRBJ1-4; maybe TRBD1 (5 bases). Per the germline V gene, CDR1 is ENHRY and CDR2 is SYGVKD. CDR3 size: 13 residues. Between the trimmed V and J ends, which lost 4 bases and 6 bases, there was a span of 9 bases. CDR3 residues: CAISATQDEKLFF. CDR3 coding DNA: TGTGCCATCAGTGCGACACAGGATGAAAAACTGTTTTTT.

The J gene is TRBJ1-3, the V gene TRBV4-2, with TRBD1 matching over 8 bases. The J segment lost 4 bases and the V segment lost 6 bases, leaving 8 bases of the junction unmatched. The CDR3 totals 15 residues. Germline loops: CDR1 LGHNA, CDR2 YNFKEQ. The CDR3 reads CASSQGAAAGNTIYF. CDR3 DNA: TGTGCCAGCAGTCAGGGGGCAGCCGCAGGAAACACCATATATTTT.

The count of this clone is one. The rearrangement links TRBV5-4 to TRBJ2-7, with D possibly being TRBD2 (7 bases). Trimming cost V 4 bases and J 5 bases, with 16 bases left between them. The CDR3 has 14 amino acids. Germline lookup yields CDR1 SGHNT and CDR2 YYREEE (reference sequence). Here the CDR3 reads CASSPGGGSNEQYF. CDR3 nucleotides: TGTGCCAGCAGCCCTGGCGGGGGCTCTAACGAGCAGTACTTC.

In this sample, this clone turned up a few times. V and J are TRBV11-2 and TRBJ1-1; tentatively, D is TRBD1 (6 bases). The CDR3 is made up of 13 amino acids. Per germline, CDR1 SGHAT and CDR2 FQNNGV. Trimming took off 0 bases at V and 9 bases at J, with 11 bases between the two ends. This chain's CDR3 is CASSLERRGKAFF. The CDR3, as DNA: TGTGCCAGCAGCTTAGAGCGCAGGGGAAAAGCTTTCTTT.

The genes are TRBV21-1 and TRBJ1-2. TRBV21-1 is an annotated pseudogene. This CDR3 spans 15 amino acids. The CDR3 protein is CASRGHFGANYGYTF. The CDR3 nucleotides are TGTGCCAGCAGGGGTCACTTTGGAGCTAACTATGGCTACACCTTC.

CDR3 sequence (DNA): TGTGCCAGCAGCGCCCCAAGGGCGGGAGGAGTCGAGGAAAAACTGTTTTTT. This encodes CASSAPRAGGVEEKLFF. This sequence joins TRBV7-6 and TRBJ1-4; no clear D gene. CDR3 size: 17 residues. The V gene lost 5 bases and the J gene lost 8 bases, with 24 bases spanning the gap. Germline assignment: CDR1 SGHVS and CDR2 FNYEAQ.

V gene TRBV6-5 combines with J gene TRBJ1-4, with TRBD1 as a possible D gene (5 bases). V was pared by 2 bases and J by 6 bases, with 13 bases between. There are 15 residues in the CDR3. Germline CDR1 and CDR2: MNHEY and SVGAGI. CDR3 nucleotides: TGTGCCAGCAGTTACGGCGGCAGGGCTGATGAAAAACTGTTTTTT. As protein: CASSYGGRADEKLFF.

The CDR3 spells CASRTQGALVTEAFF. The CDR3 nucleotides read TGTGCCAGCAGGACCCAGGGGGCGTTGGTCACTGAAGCTTTCTTT. The chain is built from TRBV2 and TRBJ1-1, with TRBD1 matching 8 bases. J gave up 4 bases and V 6 bases, and 10 bases lay outside the gene matches. The CDR3 has 15 residues. Germline V gene data show CDR1 as SNHLY and CDR2 as FYNNEI.

The chain carries TRBV19 and TRBJ2-5; 9 nucleotides line up with TRBD1. The CDR3 contains 15 residues. The V gene's germline CDR1 is LNHDA and CDR2 SQIVND (reference sequence). The junction had 9 bases not matched to a gene; V was cut back by 6 bases and J by 4 bases. CDR3 loop: CASSPGQGVGETQYF. The CDR3 region has the DNA TGTGCCAGTAGCCCGGGACAGGGTGTTGGAGAGACCCAGTACTTC.

The genes are TRBV19 and TRBJ1-2, with 7 bases that match TRBD1. In germline, CDR1 is LNHDA, CDR2 SQIVND (reference sequence). The J segment lost 5 bases and the V segment lost 0 bases, leaving 6 bases of the junction unmatched. The CDR3 spans 15 residues. The chain's CDR3 is CASSIDRDSFYGYTF. CDR3 nucleotides: TGTGCCAGTAGTATAGATCGGGACAGCTTTTATGGCTACACCTTC.

V is TRBV5-1 and J is TRBJ1-6; D may be TRBD1 (5 bases). CDR3 size: 15 residues. Trimming took 1 base from V and 7 from J, leaving 12 bases between them. The germline V gene encodes CDR1 SGHRS and CDR2 YFSETQ. DNA for the CDR3: TGCGCCAGCAGCTTGCAGGGCGGCCAAAATTCACCCCTCCACTTT. This translates into CASSLQGGQNSPLHF.

The sample holds a few counts of this clone. The V gene is TRBV19, the J gene TRBJ2-3; 9 bases line up with TRBD2. This CDR3 is built from 13 residues. Germline CDR1 is LNHDA and CDR2 is SQIVND (reference sequence). V lost 9 bases and J lost 2; bases outside the gene matches: 3. This chain's CDR3 is CASRLAATDTQYF. CDR3 in DNA: TGTGCCAGCAGACTAGCGGCCACAGATACGCAGTATTTT.

This chain links TRBV15 with TRBJ1-2; 11 nucleotides match TRBD1. Germline lookup yields CDR1 LNHNV and CDR2 YYDKDF (reference sequence). The CDR3 has 16 amino acids. V shed 0 bases and J 3 bases; nucleotides not matched to a gene: 3. In DNA form, the CDR3 reads TGTGCCACCAGCAGAGAAGGGACAGGGGGAGACTATGGCTACACCTTC. Its translation is CATSREGTGGDYGYTF.

J is TRBJ2-3 and V is TRBV9; 10 nucleotides line up with TRBD2. Germline V lookup: CDR1 SGDLS, CDR2 YYNGEE. V shed 3 bases, J shed 3 bases, and the junction held 4 bases outside the gene matches. The CDR3 totals 15 residues. Written as DNA, the CDR3 is TGTGCCAGCAGCGGGGCTAGCGGGAGAACAGATACGCAGTATTTT. Its protein is CASSGASGRTDTQYF.

V gene TRBV30 combines with J gene TRBJ2-7; 7 nucleotides align to TRBD2. The CDR3 has 13 residues. Germline-derived CDR1 and CDR2 are GTSNPN and SVGIG (reference sequence). After removal of 5 bases from V and 5 bases from J, the junction contained 9 bases not matched to a gene. CDR3: CAWGVGGRDEQYF. CDR3 nucleotides: TGTGCCTGGGGGGTGGGAGGGCGAGACGAGCAGTACTTC.

The rearrangement links TRBV10-3 to TRBJ1-4; D is unresolved. V lost 4 bases, J lost 5 bases, and 11 bases lay in between. This CDR3 is built from 14 residues. The germline V gene has CDR1 ENHRY and CDR2 SYGVKD. The CDR3 region is CAISVTGGNEKLFF. CDR3 nucleotide sequence: TGTGCCATCAGTGTTACGGGCGGGAATGAAAAACTGTTTTTT.

This rearrangement joins TRBV4-1 to TRBJ1-1; no definite D call. Trimming removed 0 bases at V and 3 bases at J, with 8 bases between. CDR3 length: 14 amino acids. In germline, CDR1 is MGHRA, CDR2 YSYEKL. CDR3 bases: TGCGCCAGCAGCCAAGATTGGCGGGACACTGAAGCTTTCTTT. This sequence encodes CASSQDWRDTEAFF.

V usage is TRBV11-2 and J usage is TRBJ1-5; 9 bases map to TRBD1. From germline, CDR1 is SGHAT and CDR2 FQNNGV. V shed 5 bases and J 3 bases; nucleotides not matched to a gene: 8. The CDR3 totals 16 residues. Here the CDR3 DNA reads TGTGCCAGCAGCGTTGGGACAGGGAGAGACAATCAGCCCCAGCATTTT. Protein: CASSVGTGRDNQPQHF.

V is TRBV6-6 and J is TRBJ2-3, with TRBD2 matching 7 bases. V lost 7 bases to trimming and J lost 3 bases; unmatched junction nucleotides: 13. The CDR3 extends over 16 amino acids. The germline CDR1 and CDR2 sequences are MNHNY and SVGAGI (reference sequence). For the CDR3, the DNA is TGTGCCAGCACTTCGGGAAGGGGAGGGTGGACAGATACGCAGTATTTT. The encoded protein is CASTSGRGGWTDTQYF.

This chain uses TRBV7-2 with TRBJ2-1; 13 bases line up with TRBD2. The CDR3 spans 16 residues. J gave up 6 bases and V 6 bases, and 8 bases lay outside the gene matches. Germline CDR1 reads SGHTA; CDR2 reads FQGNSA. CDR3 amino acids: CASRRRTSGRANEQFF. CDR3 nucleotides: TGTGCCAGCAGAAGAAGAACTAGCGGGAGGGCCAATGAGCAGTTCTTC.

This chain links TRBV15 with TRBJ2-5; 9 positions match TRBD2. The germline V gene has CDR1 LNHNV and CDR2 YYDKDF (reference sequence). After removal of 3 bases from V and 4 bases from J, the junction contained 3 bases not matched to a gene. This CDR3 is built from 14 residues. Here the CDR3 DNA reads TGTGCCACCAGCAGTGGACTAGCGAGAGAGACCCAGTACTTC. Its translation is CATSSGLARETQYF.